This TCR beta chain came from a study of human T cells and chemical hapten exposure. Turning to the study itself: Mainly, slight library volume differences in the pool made TCR yields vary. Study conclusions and caveats: There was no change with DPC sensitization in TCRs above 1 in 1000 frequency. There were significantly more large CDR3 similarity clusters among expanded TCRs than among controls.

Time point: pre-sensitization, week 0. Sample treatment: therapeutic diphenylcyclopropenone sensitization with weekly scalp DPC. This clonotype showed up many times. The antigen remains undetermined. TCRdb passed the RACE reads through MiXCR, listing each CDR3 protein once. The sample has over 300,000 distinct CDR3 sequences, approximately 5.1% seen once. The CDR3 spans 15 residues. Trimming cost V 4 bases and J 4 bases, with 14 bases left between them. The germline gives CDR1 KGHDR, CDR2 SFDVKD. The starting material was whole blood, obtained in connection with sensitization to the hapten diphenylcyclopropenone (DPC). The clonotype originates from a woman in her 50s with alopecia areata. Some clones in this sample may be carry-over from other donors' samples. This sequence joins TRBV24-1 and TRBJ2-3, with D possibly being TRBD1 (6 bases). The CDR3 DNA reads as TGTGCCACCAGTGACCCACAGGGTTTCGCAGATACGCAGTATTTT. Amino acids: CATSDPQGFADTQYF.